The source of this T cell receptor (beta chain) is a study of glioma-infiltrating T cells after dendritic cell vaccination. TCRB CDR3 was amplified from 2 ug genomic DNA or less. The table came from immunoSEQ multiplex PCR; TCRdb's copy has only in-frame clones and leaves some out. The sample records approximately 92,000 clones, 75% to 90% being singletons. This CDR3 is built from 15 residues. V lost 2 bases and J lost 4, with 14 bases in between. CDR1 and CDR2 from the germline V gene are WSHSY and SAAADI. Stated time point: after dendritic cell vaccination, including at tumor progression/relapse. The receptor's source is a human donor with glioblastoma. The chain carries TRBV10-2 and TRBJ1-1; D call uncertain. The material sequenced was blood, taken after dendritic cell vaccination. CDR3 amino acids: CASSEPPGSVTEAFF. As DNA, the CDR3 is TGCGCCAGCAGTGAGCCACCAGGCTCGGTCACTGAAGCTTTCTTT.